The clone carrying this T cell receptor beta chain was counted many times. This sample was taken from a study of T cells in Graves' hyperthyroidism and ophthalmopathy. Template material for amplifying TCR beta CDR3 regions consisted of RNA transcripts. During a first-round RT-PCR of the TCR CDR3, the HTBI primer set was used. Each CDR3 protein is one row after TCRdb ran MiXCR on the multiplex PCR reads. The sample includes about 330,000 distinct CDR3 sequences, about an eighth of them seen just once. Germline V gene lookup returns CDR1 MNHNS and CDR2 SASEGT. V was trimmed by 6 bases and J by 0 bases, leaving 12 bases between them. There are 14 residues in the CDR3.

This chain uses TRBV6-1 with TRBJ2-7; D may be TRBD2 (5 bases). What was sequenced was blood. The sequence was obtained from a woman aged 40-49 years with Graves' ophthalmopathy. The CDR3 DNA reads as TGTGCCAGCAGAAAGGACGGAGGCTCCTACGAGCAGTACTTC. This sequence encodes CASRKDGGSYEQYF.